These 20 T cell receptor beta chains were all obtained from the same sample, sequenced in a study of cytomegalovirus exposure and HLA in healthy donors. Profiled with immunoSEQ multiplex PCR; TCRdb holds only in-frame clones, not every one. Of about 240,000 clones in the sample, about 90% are singletons; the top ten hold 0.95% to 1.5%. Sequenced input: PBMCs. These receptors originate from a woman between 25 and 40 years old in good health and CMV-seropositive.

This chain links TRBV30 with TRBJ1-1, with unresolved D. V lost 0 bases and J lost 2, with 4 bases in between. Germline-derived CDR1 and CDR2 are GTSNPN and SVGIG (reference sequence). CDR3 length: 12 residues. The CDR3 is CAWSVYNTEAFF. For the CDR3, the DNA is TGTGCCTGGAGTGTCTATAACACTGAAGCTTTCTTT.

The chain combines TRBV6-1 with TRBJ1-2, with 7 bases identical to TRBD1. Germline loops: CDR1 MNHNS, CDR2 SASEGT. The CDR3 runs to 15 residues. Trimming cost V 9 bases and J 5 bases; bases outside gene matches: 15. CDR3 in DNA: TGTGCCAGTCACCATACAGGGGTTGATCCTTATGGCTACACCTTC. Its protein is CASHHTGVDPYGYTF.

The V gene is TRBV27, the J gene TRBJ1-1, with D perhaps TRBD1 (5 bases). Looked up from germline, CDR1 is MNHEY and CDR2 is SMNVEV (reference sequence). CDR3 size: 13 residues. V shed 5 bases and J shed 4 bases, with 11 bases lying between them. The CDR3 here is CASSPGVSTEAFF. The CDR3 coding sequence is TGTGCCAGCAGTCCGGGGGTTAGCACTGAAGCTTTCTTT.

The chain employs TRBV5-1 and TRBJ2-3, with D perhaps matching TRBD1 (5 bases). Germline values: CDR1 SGHRS, CDR2 YFSETQ. CDR3 size: 15 residues. With 0 bases removed from V and 4 bases from J, the gap between germline ends came to 12 bases. In nucleotides, the CDR3 is TGCGCCAGCAGCTTGGACACCTCCAGGGCAGATACGCAGTATTTT. Translation gives CASSLDTSRADTQYF.

The genes are TRBV30 and TRBJ2-2, with 8 positions matching TRBD2. Germline V lookup: CDR1 GTSNPN, CDR2 SVGIG (reference sequence). This CDR3 is built from 13 residues. CDR3 DNA sequence: TGTGCACAAGCGGGAGCAGGGACCGGGGAGCTGTTTTTT. This gives the protein CAQAGAGTGELFF.

The chain has TRBV18 and TRBJ1-2, with D tentatively TRBD1 (6 bases). The CDR3 runs 15 residues. The ends were cut back, 3 bases at V and 4 bases at J, with 15 bases in the middle. Germline loops: CDR1 KGHSH, CDR2 LQKENI. CDR3: CASSPTGPVGYGYTF. The CDR3 nucleotides read TGTGCCAGCTCACCGACAGGTCCCGTTGGCTATGGCTACACCTTC.

The gene calls are TRBV19 and TRBJ2-7; 7 nucleotides match TRBD2. CDR1 is LNHDA and CDR2 is SQIVND in the germline V gene (reference sequence). V shed 3 bases, J shed 4 bases, and the junction held 12 bases outside the gene matches. The CDR3 has 16 amino acids. As DNA, the CDR3 is TGTGCCAGTAGTATGGAAGGCGGGAGAGGCAAGTACGAGCAGTACTTC. It codes for CASSMEGGRGKYEQYF.

The CDR3 DNA reads TGTGCCAGCAGCCGGGGACAGGGCGACGAGCAGTACTTC. The encoded protein is CASSRGQGDEQYF. The V and J genes are TRBV11-3 and TRBJ2-7, with 9 bases lining up with TRBD1. Per the germline V gene, CDR1 is SGHNT and CDR2 is YENEEA. V was clipped by 5 bases and J by 5 bases; unmatched bases: 4. The CDR3 covers 13 residues.

The chain recombines TRBV9 with TRBJ2-7; TRBD2 matches at 12 bases. Looked up from germline, CDR1 is SGDLS and CDR2 is YYNGEE. V was clipped by 4 bases and J by 6 bases; unmatched bases: 8. This CDR3 contains 15 residues. The CDR3 bases are TGTGCCAGCAGCCCAGCGACTAGCGGGAGTGGCGAGCAGTACTTC. Translating it yields CASSPATSGSGEQYF.

As concerns this clone: Other nucleotide sequences in the sample specify the same CDR3. The chain carries TRBV30 and TRBJ1-3, with D possibly being TRBD1 (5 bases). CDR1 is GTSNPN and CDR2 is SVGIG in the germline V gene (reference sequence). This CDR3 has 12 amino acids. Trimming took off 0 bases at V and 7 bases at J, with 7 bases between the two ends. CDR3 DNA: TGTGCCTGGAGTGTCGGGGGGAACACCATATATTTT. It is translated as CAWSVGGNTIYF.

The V gene is TRBV12-5, the J gene TRBJ2-1; 7 bases map to TRBD1. CDR1 and CDR2 from the germline V gene are LGHNT and FRNRAP. The CDR3 runs to 16 residues. Trimming removed 1 base from V and 4 bases from J; junction bases left unmatched: 7. Here the CDR3 reads CASGLDRDSTYNEQFF. DNA for the CDR3: TGTGCTAGTGGTTTGGACCGGGACAGCACTTACAATGAGCAGTTCTTC.

The chain carries TRBV12-5 and TRBJ1-2; 7 nucleotides agree with TRBD1. The CDR3 totals 13 residues. Germline V gene lookup returns CDR1 LGHNT and CDR2 FRNRAP. The junction had 4 bases not matched to a gene; V was cut back by 4 bases and J by 5 bases. CDR3 region: CASGSDRAYGYTF. The CDR3 region has the DNA TGTGCTAGTGGTTCTGACAGGGCTTATGGCTACACCTTC. Full variable domain (missing parts from reference TRBV12-5 and TRBJ1-2): DARVTQTPRHKVTEMGQEVTMRCQPILGHNTVFWYRQTMMQGLELLAYFRNRAPLDDSGMPKDRFSAEMPDATLATLKIQPSEPRDSAVYFCASGSDRAYGYTFGSGTRLTVV.

V and J are TRBV29-1 and TRBJ1-2; D perhaps matches TRBD1 (6 bases). V lost 5 bases to trimming and J lost 4 bases, with 14 bases between them. Germline V gene sequence: CDR1 SQVTM, CDR2 ANQGSEA. The CDR3 is 13 amino acids. CDR3 in DNA: TGCAGCGTTCGACGGGACATGACCTATGGCTACACCTTC. Translating gives CSVRRDMTYGYTF.

The genes are TRBV2 and TRBJ2-1; tentative D call: TRBD2 (5 bases). Germline V gene data show CDR1 as SNHLY and CDR2 as FYNNEI. The CDR3 covers 15 residues. V lost 7 bases and J 0 bases, leaving 13 bases between the germline ends. The CDR3 DNA reads TGTGCCAGCATCAGGCAACTAGACTCCTACAATGAGCAGTTCTTC. Translated: CASIRQLDSYNEQFF. The full variable domain, rest sourced from reference TRBV2 and TRBJ2-1, is EPEVTQTPSHQVTQMGQEVILRCVPISNHLYFYWYRQILGQKVEFLVSFYNNEISEKSEIFDDQFSVERPDGSNFTLKIRSTKLEDSAMYFCASIRQLDSYNEQFFGPGTRLTVL.

The chain couples TRBV9 to TRBJ2-2; maybe TRBD1 (6 bases). V was clipped by 0 bases and J by 1 base, with 7 bases between them. Germline loops: CDR1 SGDLS, CDR2 YYNGEE. This CDR3 comprises 15 residues. For the CDR3, the DNA is TGTGCCAGCAGCGTAGACAGGGAGAACACCGGGGAGCTGTTTTTT. Amino acid sequence: CASSVDRENTGELFF. The full variable domain, with the rest looked up from reference TRBV9 and TRBJ2-2, is DSGVTQTPKHLITATGQRVTLRCSPRSGDLSVYWYQQSLDQGLQFLIQYYNGEERAKGNILERFSAQQFPDLHSELNLSSLELGDSALYFCASSVDRENTGELFFGEGSRLTVL.

The chain carries TRBV13 and TRBJ2-2, with a weak D call TRBD2 (6 bases). V was trimmed by 5 bases and J by 0 bases, leaving 10 bases between them. CDR1 is PRHDT, CDR2 FYEKMQ, per germline (reference sequence). The CDR3 is 15 residues long. The CDR3 nucleotides are TGTGCCAGCAGCCTTCTAGCGTCGAACACCGGGGAGCTGTTTTTT. It yields the protein CASSLLASNTGELFF. The full variable domain, with the rest looked up from reference TRBV13 and TRBJ2-2, is AAGVIQSPRHLIKEKRETATLKCYPIPRHDTVYWYQQGPGQDPQFLISFYEKMQSDKGSIPDRFSAQQFSDYHSELNMSSLELGDSALYFCASSLLASNTGELFFGEGSRLTVL.

This chain joins TRBV15 and TRBJ1-2; D is unclear. The CDR3 is 13 residues long. With 5 bases removed from V and 1 base from J, the gap between germline ends came to 8 bases. Germline V CDR1 and CDR2: LNHNV, YYDKDF (reference sequence). CDR3 in amino acids: CATSDGVNYGYTF. For the CDR3, the DNA is TGTGCCACCAGCGACGGAGTTAACTATGGCTACACCTTC.

The chain uses TRBV4-1 and TRBJ2-7; 13 bases map to TRBD2. The CDR3 totals 16 residues. Germline CDR1 is MGHRA and CDR2 is YSYEKL. V lost 5 bases, J lost 7 bases, and 11 bases stayed unmatched. The CDR3: CASSGTGTSGVMEQYF. CDR3 in DNA: TGCGCCAGCAGCGGGACCGGGACTAGCGGGGTTATGGAGCAGTACTTC.

This clone turned up a few times. The CDR3 DNA reads TGTGCCATCAAGGAGGGTAGCGACGAGCAGTACTTC. Its protein is CAIKEGSDEQYF. The chain employs TRBV10-3 and TRBJ2-7; the D gene is possibly TRBD2 (6 bases). The germline V and J ends were trimmed by 7 bases and 5 bases, with 12 bases remaining between them. This CDR3 contains 12 residues. Germline CDR1 reads ENHRY; CDR2 reads SYGVKD.

V usage is TRBV5-1 and J usage is TRBJ2-7, with 7 bases identical to TRBD2. Germline trimming cut 1 base from V and 2 bases from J; bases unmatched to any gene: 3. CDR3 length: 14 amino acids. Per the germline V gene, CDR1 is SGHRS and CDR2 is YFSETQ. The CDR3 DNA is TGCGCCAGCAGCTTGCGGGAGGCCCCCTACGAGCAGTACTTC. It translates to CASSLREAPYEQYF. The full variable domain, completed using reference TRBV5-1 and TRBJ2-7, is KAGVTQTPRYLIKTRGQQVTLSCSPISGHRSVSWYQQTPGQGLQFLFEYFSETQRNKGNFPGRFSGRQFSNSRSEMNVSTLELGDSALYLCASSLREAPYEQYFGPGTRLTVT.